This TCR beta chain originates from a study of blood T cell repertoires in COVID-19. Repertoires were generated with immunoSEQ multiplex PCR, while TCRdb's copy carries only in-frame clones and drops some. The sample has 95,000 to 150,000 clones, about 80% seen once; the top ten hold roughly 17%. The count of this clone is one. The CDR3 has 15 amino acids. From germline, CDR1 is SGHAT and CDR2 FQNNGV. V lost 5 bases to trimming and J lost 3 bases, with 15 bases between them. Sequencing was done on a sample of peripheral blood. The sequence came from a man aged 55 to 70 with active or convalescent COVID-19. The V and J genes are TRBV11-2 and TRBJ2-3, with D tentatively TRBD2 (5 bases). The CDR3 is CASSPYVRRTDTQYF. Here the CDR3 DNA reads TGTGCCAGCAGCCCCTATGTCAGGAGGACAGATACGCAGTATTTT.